This TCR beta chain was sequenced during a study of control samples from healthy donors and cancer patients. This table comes from immunoSEQ multiplex PCR, and its TCRdb copy is limited to in-frame clones, with some not included. The data hold 150,000 or so clones, with roughly 94% observed a single time. The CDR3 consists of 12 residues. V lost 5 bases and J lost 11, with 15 bases in between. Germline values: CDR1 MNHEY, CDR2 SVGAGI. Material for sequencing was blood. The sequence derives from a man in his forties in good health. The V gene is TRBV6-5, the J gene TRBJ1-1, with D possibly TRBD1 on 6 matching bases. The CDR3 spells CASSLDSLRAFF. CDR3 bases: TGTGCCAGCAGTCTGGACAGCCTTAGGGCTTTCTTT.